One and the same sample provided the 10 T cell receptor beta chains below, sequenced in a study of ipilimumab plus nivolumab after autologous stem cell transplantation. Libraries were prepared by immunoSEQ multiplex PCR; TCRdb keeps only in-frame clonotypes and omits some of them. The table records some 17,000 clones, approximately 80% of them present only once. The material sequenced was PBMCs, taken in a trial of ipilimumab plus nivolumab as post-transplant consolidation. The source of these receptors is a male donor with diffuse large B-cell lymphoma.

V usage is TRBV6-6 and J usage is TRBJ1-5; perhaps TRBD1 as D (6 bases). The CDR3 has 14 amino acids. With 8 bases removed from V and 0 bases from J, the gap between germline ends came to 11 bases. Germline V CDR1 and CDR2: MNHNY, SVGAGI (reference sequence). CDR3 residues: CASRTAYSNQPQHF. Here the CDR3 DNA reads TGTGCCAGCCGGACAGCTTATAGCAATCAGCCCCAGCATTTT.

The V and J genes are TRBV11-1 and TRBJ2-7, with D unresolved. This CDR3 is built from 13 residues. In germline, CDR1 is SGHAT, CDR2 FQDESV (reference sequence). V lost 1 base to trimming and J lost 3 bases, with 7 bases between them. The CDR3 loop reads CASSLGGGYEQYF. CDR3 DNA: TGTGCCAGCAGCTTAGGAGGCGGCTACGAGCAGTACTTC.

The chain recombines TRBV5-6 with TRBJ2-5, with TRBD1 matching over 9 bases. This CDR3 region has 14 residues. With 4 bases clipped from V and 5 bases from J, the junction kept 6 bases outside the gene matches. The germline CDR1 and CDR2 sequences are SGHDT and YYEEEE. The CDR3 loop is CASSPGTGWETQYF. For the CDR3, the DNA is TGTGCCAGCAGCCCGGGGACAGGGTGGGAGACCCAGTACTTC.

V and J are TRBV10-3 and TRBJ2-5, with 9 bases identical to TRBD2. The end of the DNA is better explained by TRBJ2-7, so the J call may be wrong. The CDR3 length is 17 residues. Looked up from germline, CDR1 is ENHRY and CDR2 is SYGVKD. CDR3 in amino acids: CAISESLAGDHSYEQYF. CDR3 coding DNA: TGTGCCATCAGTGAGTCTTTAGCGGGGGACCACTCCTACGAGCAGTACTTC.

The chain combines TRBV18 with TRBJ1-2, with TRBD1 matching 9 bases. The CDR3 spans 14 residues. V was pared by 2 bases and J by 4 bases, with 2 bases of the junction left unmatched. CDR1 is KGHSH and CDR2 is LQKENI in the germline V gene. This chain's CDR3 is CASSPVTGGYGYTF. DNA for the CDR3: TGTGCCAGCTCACCAGTGACAGGGGGCTATGGCTACACCTTC.

The chain combines TRBV18 with TRBJ2-2; D remains unclear. The CDR3 length is 15 residues. The V end was cut by 3 bases, the J end by 4 bases, with 12 bases between. Germline V gene data show CDR1 as KGHSH and CDR2 as LQKENI. The CDR3, as DNA: TGTGCCAGCTCACCGAGGCAGGATGTCACCGGGGAGCTGTTTTTT. It encodes CASSPRQDVTGELFF.

V and J are TRBV5-1 and TRBJ2-7, with no clear D. V lost 3 bases, J lost 1 base, and 14 bases lay in between. This CDR3 has 15 amino acids. The V gene's germline CDR1 is SGHRS and CDR2 YFSETQ. Here the CDR3 DNA reads TGCGCCAGCAGCTGGGCGGACGAACGATCCTACGAGCAGTACTTC. Translating gives CASSWADERSYEQYF. Looking up the rest from reference TRBV5-1 and TRBJ2-7 gives the full variable domain: KAGVTQTPRYLIKTRGQQVTLSCSPISGHRSVSWYQQTPGQGLQFLFEYFSETQRNKGNFPGRFSGRQFSNSRSEMNVSTLELGDSALYLCASSWADERSYEQYFGPGTRLTVT.

The CDR3, as DNA: TGTGCCAGCAGTTATCGATTTGGCGAGCAGTACTTC. It codes for CASSYRFGEQYF. The chain joins TRBV6-6 to TRBJ2-7; D call uncertain. Germline CDR1 reads MNHNY; CDR2 reads SVGAGI (reference sequence). V shed 3 bases and J shed 6 bases, with 9 bases lying between them. This CDR3 has 12 residues.

This clone was detected only once. The V gene is TRBV6-1, the J gene TRBJ2-7; D tentatively fits TRBD1 or TRBD2 (5 bases each). The CDR3 extends over 16 amino acids. V was trimmed by 2 bases and J by 1 base, leaving 15 bases between them. From germline, CDR1 is MNHNS and CDR2 SASEGT. The CDR3 spells CASSEFVGTLSYEQYF. CDR3 bases: TGTGCCAGCAGTGAATTCGTCGGGACGCTATCCTACGAGCAGTACTTC.

The rearrangement joins TRBV4-2 to TRBJ2-2; TRBD2 matches at 11 bases. The CDR3 length is 18 residues. Trimming took 0 bases from V and 0 from J; bases not matched to a gene: 3. Looked up from germline, CDR1 is LGHNA and CDR2 is YNFKEQ. CDR3 DNA sequence: TGTGCCAGCAGCCAAGATCTAGCGGGGGGCGCGAACACCGGGGAGCTGTTTTTT. This gives the protein CASSQDLAGGANTGELFF.